A selection of T cell receptor beta chains follows, all from one sample in a study of T cells after yellow fever vaccination. TCRdb reprocessed the 5' RACE reads via MiXCR and lists one record per CDR3 protein. The repertoire holds roughly 68,000 distinct CDR3 sequences, with less than 8.5% as singletons. The material sequenced was CD8+ T cells sorted from PBMCs, taken more than 40 days after the first yellow fever vaccination. These receptors were collected from a man aged 18-30 years who received the YFV17D yellow fever vaccine. Each CDR3 is given with its conserved first and last residue. A D gene is named only where the DNA matches it firmly. For some rows the clone size is stated as once, few or many, or as a class when expanded; others skip it.

V	size	J	D	DNA	CDR3
TRBV4-1	many	TRBJ1-1	TRBD1	TGCGCCAGCAGCCTTCTGGACAGGGTCGCTGAAGCTTTCTTT	CASSLLDRVAEAFF
TRBV19	many	TRBJ1-2	NA	TGTGCCAGTAAAGGGAATGGCTACACCTTC	CASKGNGYTF
TRBV6-1	many	TRBJ1-2	NA	TGTGCCAGCTCGGCGGGGCGGAGAGACTATGGCTACACCTTC	CASSAGRRDYGYTF
TRBV28	few	TRBJ2-1	TRBD2	TGTGCCAGCAGTCGCCGCGGGCGGGGAGGGAATGAGCAGTTCTTC	CASSRRGRGGNEQFF
TRBV5-1	many	TRBJ1-1	NA	TGCGCCAGCAGCTTGGTGGGGGTGGCGAACACTGAAGCTTTCTTT	CASSLVGVANTEAFF
TRBV12-3/TRBV12-4	many	TRBJ2-7	NA	TGTGCCAGCAGTTTATTCGGAAAGAACGAGCAGTACTTC	CASSLFGKNEQYF
TRBV4-3	few	TRBJ1-1	TRBD1	TGCGCCAGCAGCCTCACAGGGGGATTCGGCACTGAAGCTTTCTTT	CASSLTGGFGTEAFF
TRBV3-1	many	TRBJ2-3	NA	TGTGCCAGCAGCCAAGACGGTAGCGGCCGTTCCACAGATACGCAGTATTTT	CASSQDGSGRSTDTQYF
TRBV11-2	NA	TRBJ2-7	TRBD1	TGTGCCAGCAGCTTAGTTCCCTGGACAGGGGACGAGCAGTACTTC	CASSLVPWTGDEQYF
TRBV4-1	many	TRBJ2-1	NA	TGCGCCAGCAGCCAAGAGGGGGACTCCTACAATGAGCAGTTCTTC	CASSQEGDSYNEQFF
TRBV30	many	TRBJ2-7	NA	TGTGCCTGGAGTGTAGGGGCGACGGCCCTGGCCGAGCAGTACTTC	CAWSVGATALAEQYF
TRBV12-3/TRBV12-4	many	TRBJ2-3	NA	TGTGCCAGCAGTTTATTCGAGACCGGGAAGGATACGCAGTATTTT	CASSLFETGKDTQYF
TRBV6-2/TRBV6-3	many	TRBJ2-5	TRBD2	TGTGCCGGGAGCGGTAGCGGGGGGGAGCAAGAGACCCAGTACTTC	CAGSGSGGEQETQYF
TRBV23-1	many	TRBJ2-3	TRBD2	TGCGCCAGCAGTCAACTAGCGGGGGGGCCAGATACGCAGTATTTT	CASSQLAGGPDTQYF
TRBV19	few	TRBJ2-3	TRBD2	TGTGCCAGTAGTCCACTAGCGGGGGCCACAGATACGCAGTATTTT	CASSPLAGATDTQYF
TRBV7-3	NA	TRBJ2-3	NA	TGTGCCAGCAGCTTGAGCGGTGGACTCGCAGATACGCAGTATTTT	CASSLSGGLADTQYF
TRBV6-2/TRBV6-3	NA	TRBJ2-2	TRBD2	TGTGCCAGCAGATCGGGACTAGCTGGGGAGCTGTTTTTT	CASRSGLAGELFF
TRBV7-2	many	TRBJ2-3	TRBD1	TGTGCCAGCAGCTTCAGGACAGGGCGGTCGCGAGATACGCAGTATTTT	CASSFRTGRSRDTQYF
TRBV7-6	NA	TRBJ2-4	TRBD2	TGTGCCAGCAGCTTAGTGGGGGGGGGAACCAAAAACATTCAGTACTTC	CASSLVGGGTKNIQYF
TRBV7-9	NA	TRBJ1-1	TRBD1	TGTGCCAGCAGCTTAGTCGAGACAGGGGGATACACTGAAGCTTTCTTT	CASSLVETGGYTEAFF
TRBV25-1	many	TRBJ2-1	NA	TGTGCCAGCAGTGGGCAAAATGAGCAGTTCTTC	CASSGQNEQFF
TRBV28	many	TRBJ2-5	NA	TGTGCCAGCAGATCCCTCCTTCGGAAGACTAGCCAAGAGACCCAGTACTTC	CASRSLLRKTSQETQYF
TRBV3-1	few	TRBJ1-6	NA	TGTGCCAGCAGCCCTCCGTCCCTCTCCTATAATTCACCCCTCCACTTT	CASSPPSLSYNSPLHF
TRBV27	few	TRBJ2-2	NA	TGTGCCAGCAGACCTCCCATCCCGAGGGGGGAGCTGTTTTTT	CASRPPIPRGELFF
TRBV19	many	TRBJ1-1	NA	TGTGCCAGTAGTATTAGGACAGAAGACACTGAAGCTTTCTTT	CASSIRTEDTEAFF
TRBV6-2/TRBV6-3	many	TRBJ2-2	NA	TGTGCCAGCAGTTACCCTTCCGGGACCTCCAACCAATACCGATTGAACACCGGGGAGCTGTTTTTT	CASSYPSGTSNQYRLNTGELFF
TRBV4-3	many	TRBJ1-1	NA	TGCGCCAGCAGCCAAGATAGGGGGATCGTCATCACTGAAGCTTTCTTT	CASSQDRGIVITEAFF
TRBV13	few	TRBJ2-1	TRBD2	TGTGCCAGCAGCTATCCAGAGCGGGGGGACAATGAGCAGTTCTTC	CASSYPERGDNEQFF
TRBV5-1	many	TRBJ2-7	NA	TGCGCCAGCAGCCTGAGCGGCCCCAGGGGATACGAGCAGTACTTC	CASSLSGPRGYEQYF
TRBV5-1	many	TRBJ2-6	NA	TGCGCCAGCAGCTTCCGACTTGGCGCGGGGGCCAACGTCCTGACTTTC	CASSFRLGAGANVLTF
TRBV6-6	few	TRBJ2-2	TRBD2	TGTGCCAGCAGCCCAACCGGGGGGGATAAGCTGTTTTTT	CASSPTGGDKLFF
TRBV3-1	many	TRBJ2-7	TRBD1	TGTGCCAGCAGCGTGATGCAGGGGGCGAGGGAGCAGTACTTC	CASSVMQGAREQYF
TRBV7-9	many	TRBJ2-3	NA	TGTGCCAGCAGCCGAGAGGGCACAGATACGCAGTATTTT	CASSREGTDTQYF
TRBV5-5	many	TRBJ2-1	NA	TGTGCCAGCAGCACAGCAGTCAGGGGCAATGAGCAGTTCTTC	CASSTAVRGNEQFF
TRBV7-9	many	TRBJ1-4	NA	TGTGCCAGCAGCCTGTTTGAAAAACTGTTTTTT	CASSLFEKLFF
TRBV2	many	TRBJ2-5	TRBD2	TGTGCCGGCAGGACTAGCGGGGGCCAAGAGACCCAGTACTTC	CAGRTSGGQETQYF
TRBV7-8	medium-sized	TRBJ2-7	NA	TGTGCCAGCAGCTTACCACCCTACGAGCAGTACTTC	CASSLPPYEQYF
TRBV6-5	many	TRBJ2-1	NA	TGTGCCAGCAGTTACTATCCAGCGGATAAAACAAGGAGTGAGCAGTTCTTC	CASSYYPADKTRSEQFF
TRBV5-1	few	TRBJ2-7	NA	TGCGCCAGCAGCCCCGGTGTCAGGGCAGACTACGAGCAGTACTTC	CASSPGVRADYEQYF
TRBV5-1	many	TRBJ2-5	TRBD1	TGCGCCAGCAGCTTGACGATATGGACAGGACAAGAGACCCAGTACTTC	CASSLTIWTGQETQYF
TRBV20-1	NA	TRBJ2-7	NA	TGCAGTGCTAGAGCTTGGGTCGGATTTCACTACAAGCAGTACTTC	CSARAWVGFHYKQYF
TRBV6-1	few	TRBJ1-3	NA	TGTGCCAGCAGGGCCGGACTGAGCTCTGGAAACACCATATATTTT	CASRAGLSSGNTIYF
TRBV11-2	few	TRBJ2-5	TRBD2	TGTGCCAGCAGCTTGGGGACTAGGGTAGAAGAGACCCAGTACTTC	CASSLGTRVEETQYF
TRBV7-2	few	TRBJ2-3	TRBD2	TGTGCCAGCAGCTTAGGGGCGCTAGCGGGGCTAACAGATACGCAGTATTTT	CASSLGALAGLTDTQYF
TRBV29-1	many	TRBJ1-1	NA	TGCAGCGTTGAAGACAGCAACCTTGAAGCTTTCTTT	CSVEDSNLEAFF